The 20 T cell receptor beta chains presented below share a single source sample, sequenced in a study of Graves' ophthalmopathy and Graves' hyperthyroidism. Amplified material comprised TCR beta CDR3 regions derived from RNA transcripts. The authors performed first-round RT-PCR with HTBI primers and then a second-round multiplex PCR. Using its own MiXCR run on the multiplex PCR reads, TCRdb lists one record per CDR3 protein. Of hundreds of thousands of distinct CDR3 sequences in the sample, roughly 39% are singletons; the top ten hold around 3.3%. Input material: peripheral blood. All receptors come from an adult man with Graves' ophthalmopathy.

The chain carries TRBV7-9 and TRBJ1-5; 10 bases align to TRBD1. The CDR3 runs 14 residues. J gave up 11 bases and V 5 bases, and 9 bases lay outside the gene matches. Germline V gene sequence: CDR1 SEHNR, CDR2 FQNEAQ (reference sequence). CDR3 in amino acids: CASSLRTGGETQHF. The CDR3 nucleotides read TGTGCCAGCAGCCTACGGACAGGGGGAGAGACCCAGCATTTT.

This clonotype was seen at least ten times. The J gene is TRBJ2-2, the V gene TRBV29-1; TRBD2 matches 15 bases. This CDR3 is 15 amino acids long. The junction had 3 bases not matched to a gene; V was cut back by 4 bases and J by 6 bases. Germline CDR1 and CDR2: SQVTM and ANQGSEA. The CDR3 region is CSVGTSGRGAGELFF. The CDR3 DNA reads as TGCAGCGTTGGGACTAGCGGGAGGGGAGCCGGGGAGCTGTTTTTT.

This clonotype appeared many times. The CDR3 coding sequence is TGTGCCAGCGGTACCCGAATAGAAGCTTTCTTT. Its protein product is CASGTRIEAFF. V and J are TRBV2 and TRBJ1-1; D call uncertain. This CDR3 spans 11 amino acids. From germline, CDR1 is SNHLY and CDR2 FYNNEI. Trimming removed 8 bases at V and 8 bases at J, with 12 bases between.

The chain employs TRBV19 and TRBJ2-2; D may be TRBD1 or TRBD2 (5 bases each). The CDR3 sequence is 15 residues long. Germline V gene lookup returns CDR1 LNHDA and CDR2 SQIVND (reference sequence). The ends were cut back, 8 bases at V and 2 bases at J, with 15 bases in the middle. CDR3 in amino acids: CASATGTYNTGELFF. The CDR3 nucleotides are TGTGCCAGTGCAACCGGGACGTATAACACCGGGGAGCTGTTTTTT. Based on the CDR3 plus reference TRBV19 and TRBJ2-2, the full variable domain is DGGITQSPKYLFRKEGQNVTLSCEQNLNHDAMYWYRQDPGQGLRLIYYSQIVNDFQKGDIAEGYSVSREKKESFPLTVTSAQKNPTAFYLCASATGTYNTGELFFGEGSRLTVL.

As regards this clonotype: Possible read error: a much larger clone is one base away. The V gene is TRBV12-3 or TRBV12-4, the J gene TRBJ2-7; D not certain. This CDR3 is 13 amino acids long. Between the trimmed V and J ends, which lost 5 bases and 0 bases, there was a span of 8 bases. CDR3 DNA sequence: TGTGCCAGCAGTCGGGCTGACTCCTACGAGCAGTACTTC. Translation: CASSRADSYEQYF.

Only a few counts were recorded for this clonotype. Compared with germline, one end of the junction differs, possibly owing to a read error. The chain links TRBV29-1 to TRBJ1-1; D gene uncertain. Germline CDR1 SQVTM, CDR2 ANQGSEA. The CDR3 consists of 12 residues. The CDR3 DNA reads as TGTGCCGGGCGGGCGATGAACACTGAAGCTTTCTTT. This gives the protein CAGRAMNTEAFF.

This clonotype has at least ten counts. Its ends do not fully match the called genes, so a read error is possible. J is TRBJ1-2 and V is TRBV6-1, with TRBD1 identical over 8 bases. The CDR3 extends over 10 amino acids. The germline V gene encodes CDR1 MNHNS and CDR2 SASEGT. DNA of the CDR3: TGTGCCAGCAGCAGGGACAGGCTCCACTTC. The encoded protein is CASSRDRLHF.

The gene calls are TRBV11-1 and TRBJ2-5; 15 bases align to TRBD2. V lost 6 bases, J lost 3 bases, and 11 bases stayed unmatched. Per the germline V gene, CDR1 is SGHAT and CDR2 is FQDESV (reference sequence). The CDR3 is 18 amino acids. CDR3 bases: TGTGCCAGCAGTTGGGGGGGACTAGCGGGAGGCCCTAAAGAGACCCAGTACTTC. Protein sequence: CASSWGGLAGGPKETQYF.

The chain has TRBV10-3 and TRBJ1-5; D not resolved. This CDR3 has 12 amino acids. The V end was cut by 3 bases, the J end by 3 bases, with 3 bases between. Germline CDR1 and CDR2: ENHRY and SYGVKD. The CDR3 DNA reads TGTGCCATCAGTGAATTCAATCAGCCCCAGCATTTT. Encoded protein: CAISEFNQPQHF.

The chain links TRBV24-1 to TRBJ2-3, with 7 bases lining up with TRBD1. The germline gives CDR1 KGHDR, CDR2 SFDVKD. Losses at the gene ends were 5 bases for V and 4 bases for J; bases not matched to a gene: 8. This CDR3 contains 15 residues. The CDR3 DNA reads as TGTGCCACCAGTGCCCAGACAGGGCCCCCAGATACGCAGTATTTT. Translated, it gives CATSAQTGPPDTQYF.

There are many counts of this clonotype. CDR3 amino acids: CASSETHQGIQYF. CDR3 DNA: TGTGCCAGCAGTGAAACCCACCAGGGGATCCAGTACTTC. This rearrangement joins TRBV6-1 to TRBJ2-5, with D tentatively TRBD1 (6 bases). In germline, CDR1 is MNHNS, CDR2 SASEGT. The germline V and J ends were trimmed by 2 bases and 10 bases, with 14 bases remaining between them. This CDR3 has 13 residues.

This clonotype was detected a few times. The rearrangement links TRBV6-5 to TRBJ1-2; the D is unclear. The CDR3 loop spans 17 amino acids. The V gene's germline CDR1 is MNHEY and CDR2 SVGAGI. V was clipped by 2 bases and J by 4 bases, with 20 bases between them. CDR3 residues: CASSYAGPTSTSYGYTF. The CDR3 coding sequence is TGTGCCAGCAGTTACGCCGGACCCACATCGACTAGCTATGGCTACACCTTC.

The chain recombines TRBV12-5 with TRBJ2-7, with D perhaps being TRBD1 or TRBD2 (6 bases each). Trimming removed 4 bases at V and 6 bases at J, with 13 bases between. In germline, CDR1 is LGHNT, CDR2 FRNRAP. This CDR3 comprises 13 residues. This CDR3 is CASGSGRGREQYF. The CDR3, as DNA: TGTGCTAGTGGTTCCGGACGGGGGCGCGAGCAGTACTTC.

The genes are TRBV20-1 and TRBJ1-6; the D gene is possibly TRBD1 (6 bases). The CDR3 covers 15 residues. V lost 6 bases and J 6 bases, leaving 18 bases between the germline ends. Germline CDR1 and CDR2: DFQATT and SNEGSKA (reference sequence). The CDR3 DNA sequence: TGCAGTGCCCCGTGGGGGGGCGGACGTAATTCACCCCTCCACTTT. Its translation: CSAPWGGGRNSPLHF.

This clonotype showed up many times. This chain connects TRBV29-1 to TRBJ2-7; D may correspond to TRBD1 or TRBD2 (5 bases each). The V end lost 6 bases, the J end lost 2 bases, and 11 bases lay between the germline ends. The CDR3 totals 12 residues. CDR1 is SQVTM and CDR2 is ANQGSEA in the germline V gene. DNA of the CDR3: TGCAGCGTCCGGGACGTAACCTACGAGCAGTACTTC. It specifies CSVRDVTYEQYF.

The chain employs TRBV5-8 and TRBJ1-1; D unclear. V lost 1 base, J lost 1 base, and 11 bases lay in between. The CDR3 is 15 amino acids. Germline CDR1 SGHTS, CDR2 YDEGEE. The DNA for the CDR3 is TGTGCCAGCAGCTTGTGGGGTACTTCGAACACTGAAGCTTTCTTT. Translation gives CASSLWGTSNTEAFF.

A remark on this clonotype: A single base separates this from a much larger clone, so it may be a read error. The rearrangement uses TRBV11-2 and TRBJ1-1; D is perhaps TRBD1 (5 bases). This CDR3 spans 14 amino acids. Germline V gene sequence: CDR1 SGHAT, CDR2 FQNNGV. V dropped 5 bases and J dropped 6 bases, with 16 bases sitting between them. Written as DNA, the CDR3 is TGTGCCAGCAGCCCAGGGTGGGTCAACGCTGAAGCTTTCTTT. This translates into CASSPGWVNAEAFF.

Concerning this clonotype itself: A single base separates this from a much larger clone, so it may be a read error. The V and J genes are TRBV12-3 or TRBV12-4 and TRBJ2-2, with D possibly being TRBD1 (6 bases). The CDR3 is made up of 14 amino acids. CDR3: CGSSPSDRPGELFF. CDR3 sequence (DNA): TGTGGCAGCAGTCCATCGGACAGACCCGGGGAGCTGTTTTTT.

Turning to this clonotype: A read error may explain this, as a much larger clone is one base away. The chain combines TRBV10-3 with TRBJ1-2; 7 nucleotides match TRBD1. The CDR3 contains 11 residues. CDR1 ENHRY and CDR2 SYGVKD come from the germline V gene. CDR3: CAISDARDRFF. The CDR3 DNA reads TGTGCCATCAGTGACGCCCGGGACAGATTCTTC.

Many counts were recorded for this clonotype. V is TRBV20-1 and J is TRBJ2-7; D gene uncertain. CDR1 is DFQATT, CDR2 SNEGSKA, per germline (reference sequence). This CDR3 spans 13 amino acids. Trimming took 4 bases from V and 4 from J, leaving 14 bases between them. Here the CDR3 DNA reads TGCAGTGCTAAGGATAGCAGGTCTTACGAGCAGTACTTC. It specifies CSAKDSRSYEQYF.